The entry that follows covers one T cell receptor (beta chain) sequence. Antigen: not known. The CDR3 consists of 11 residues. The germline CDR1 and CDR2 sequences are MNHEY and SMNVEV (reference sequence). The germline V and J ends were trimmed by 8 bases and 2 bases, with 7 bases remaining between them. The sample originates from a study of shared clonotypes between healthy human individuals. Study findings and constraints: Clonotype sharing across a few donors was observed for about 5.2% of naive CD4 clonotypes.

The repertoire was sequenced with immunoSEQ multiplex PCR; TCRdb's copy has only in-frame clones and lacks some. The sample has approximately 640,000 clones; less than 95% are singletons. Sequencing was carried out using memory CD8+ T cells from PBMCs. Noted subset: CD45RO+ cells pooled with CCR7-negative TemRA cells. The sequence came from a man between 18 and 35 years old in good health. Some clones in this sample may be carry-over from other donors' samples. V is TRBV27 and J is TRBJ2-7; no clear D. The chain's CDR3 is CASAAAYEQYF. For the CDR3, the DNA is TGTGCCAGCGCAGCAGCCTACGAGCAGTACTTC.